What follows is one T cell receptor beta chain and its context. This clonotype was seen at least ten times. No antigen is known for it. No base quality values were provided; no much bigger clone lies one nucleotide off. This specimen comes from a study of T-cell reconstitution after alpha-beta-depleted transplantation in children (TCRdb year 2016). A note on the overall study: Using TCR repertoire profiling, the study followed T-cell immune reconstitution in a quantitative way in children after TCRalphabeta/CD19-depleted allogeneic hematopoietic cell transplantation. Findings and caveats that apply to the study as a whole: Apparently early alphabetaT-cell count recovery about two months after transplant reportedly relied on only several hundred rapidly expanded clones derived from non-depleted graft cells. Over the following months the frequencies of hyperexpanded clones went down, and after one year T-cell counts and TCRbeta diversity were mostly credited to newly produced T cells. In some patients, high TCRbeta diversity at day 60 was attributed to recipient T cells and intrathymic progenitors that had survived conditioning.

Relative to germline, V is 3 bases shorter and J is 0 bases shorter, with 9 bases between their ends. The CDR3 runs 15 amino acids, cysteine and phenylalanine included. The sequence is cut down to CDR3 DNA, 45 bases in frame from base 1. Libraries came from PCR. Sequencer: Illumina HiSeq 2500. Molecular barcoding was employed in the preparation of TCR libraries, with unique molecular identifiers being used to normalize TCRbeta repertoire quantification. The raw public data were reprocessed by TCRdb itself: fastp quality trimming at Q25, MiXCR clonotype calling, in-frame beta chains only. Rows are unified per CDR3 protein, each entry keeping the most common DNA and genes. The sample profile shows about 250,000 distinct CDR3 sequences; roughly 25% of them were found once. Roughly 5% of the sample goes to the ten largest clones. The intended sense of this specimen's treatment or condition label: allogeneic hematopoietic cell transplantation with graft depleted of TCRalphabeta T cells and CD19 B cells. Transplant recipients were children who received TCRalphabeta/CD19-depleted allogeneic hematopoietic cell grafts.

The sequence joins TRBV12-3 or TRBV12-4 to TRBJ2-1; TRBD2 might be the D gene, on 6 matching bases. The sequence was obtained from a female patient aged 2-15 years who had a stem cell transplant for congenital amegakaryocytic thrombocytopenia, so the T cells may come from the graft donor. The starting material was PBMCs, mostly from graft donor cells, obtained 360 days after TCRalphabeta/CD19-depleted stem cell transplant. The CDR3 protein is CASSLAGSSYNEQFF. The DNA sequence is given as TGTGCCAGCAGTTTGGCGGGGAGCTCCTACAATGAGCAGTTCTTC.